Sequencing of this TCR beta chain was carried out in a study of identical twins. V lost 0 bases to trimming and J lost 7 bases, with 11 bases between them. Per germline, CDR1 SGHRS and CDR2 YFSETQ. CDR3 length equals 14 residues. TCRdb used MiXCR to reprocess the 5' RACE reads, holding one entry per CDR3 protein. This sample has roughly 230,000 distinct CDR3 sequences; approximately 8.6% occur once, and the top ten carry approximately 3%. Healthy Caucasians alone served as donors. This clonotype was counted ten times or more. This sample was also put to use in a study of yellow fever vaccine responses in identical twins.

The source material was CD8+ T cells sorted from blood. The TCR comes from a young woman in good health. The chain carries TRBV5-1 and TRBJ2-1, with D possibly matching TRBD1 (5 bases). For the CDR3, the DNA is TGCGCCAGCAGCTTGGAGTCCAGGGCGAATGAGCAGTTCTTC. Its translation: CASSLESRANEQFF.